This section outlines one T cell receptor (beta chain) sequence together with its context. Its antigen is as yet unknown. The repertoire was sequenced with immunoSEQ multiplex PCR; TCRdb's copy has only in-frame clones and lacks some. Here the sample spans some 73,000 clones, around nine tenths being singletons. This sample is drawn from a study of cytomegalovirus exposure and HLA in healthy donors. Regarding the study as a whole: Three chains linked to CMV were shown in vitro to be specific for CMV antigens.

The sample comprised PBMCs. The TCR sequence derives from a woman aged 18-35 years in good health and CMV-seropositive.

The CDR3 region has the DNA TGTGCCAGCAGCTTCTTGGGCAGGGATGAAGAGACCCAGTACTTC. Protein product: CASSFLGRDEETQYF. V usage is TRBV5-4 and J usage is TRBJ2-5; TRBD1 is a possible D gene (5 bases). The CDR3 runs to 15 residues. Germline V gene data show CDR1 as SGHNT and CDR2 as YYREEE (reference sequence). Trimming removed 2 bases from V and 3 bases from J, with 14 bases in between. The full variable domain, rest sourced from reference TRBV5-4 and TRBJ2-5, is ETGVTQSPTHLIKTRGQQVTLRCSSQSGHNTVSWYQQALGQGPQFIFQYYREEENGRGNFPPRFSGLQFPNYSSELNVNALELDDSALYLCASSFLGRDEETQYFGPGTRLLVL.